Each of the 5 T cell receptor beta chains below was sequenced from the same sample in a study. Using its own MiXCR run on the 5' RACE reads, TCRdb lists one record per CDR3 protein. Here the sample spans approximately 60,000 distinct CDR3 sequences, 20% to 25% being singletons. Sequenced input: memory CD4+ T cells sorted from a lymph node. The subset denotes: memory CD4+ T cells, CD4+CD45RO+CD25-. The origin of the receptors is a female donor with breast cancer.

The table lists this clonotype with many counts. This sequence joins TRBV7-2 and TRBJ1-2; a weak D match, TRBD1 (5 bases). The V end lost 1 base, the J end lost 1 base, and 10 bases lay between the germline ends. Germline V gene data show CDR1 as SGHTA and CDR2 as FQGNSA. CDR3 length: 15 residues. The DNA for the CDR3 is TGTGCCAGCAGCTTAGGTGGGACCGGTAACTATGGCTACACCTTC. Its translation is CASSLGGTGNYGYTF.

Concerning this clonotype itself: A much larger clone differs by one base, so this may be a read error. The chain joins TRBV7-2 to TRBJ2-1; TRBD2 matches at 13 bases. This CDR3 comprises 15 residues. J was trimmed by 3 bases and V by 5 bases; bases with no gene match: 1. The germline V gene encodes CDR1 SGHTA and CDR2 FQGNSA. CDR3 loop: CASSRTSGSYNEQFF. Written as DNA, the CDR3 is TGTGCCAGCAGCCGGACTAGCGGGAGCTACAATGAGCAGTTCTTC.

The genes are TRBV28 and TRBJ1-2; D is unresolved. The CDR3 extends over 12 amino acids. With 6 bases removed from V and 8 bases from J, the gap between germline ends came to 13 bases. Germline values: CDR1 MDHEN, CDR2 SYDVKM. The DNA for the CDR3 is TGTGCCAGCAGCCAGTTTGGTGGAGGCTACACCTTC. Protein sequence: CASSQFGGGYTF.

This clonotype has more than one count but fewer than ten. The rearrangement links TRBV5-1 to TRBJ1-1; D possibly corresponds to TRBD1 (5 bases). CDR1 and CDR2 (germline): SGHRS, YFSETQ. This CDR3 has 16 amino acids. V gave up 4 bases and J gave up 1 base, with 17 bases separating them. The CDR3 DNA is TGCGCCAGCAGCGGGACCCCCGGGGTCTCGAACACTGAAGCTTTCTTT. Its protein is CASSGTPGVSNTEAFF.

This clonotype was counted only a few times. This chain links TRBV20-1 with TRBJ2-1, with 8 bases aligning to TRBD1. Germline V gene data show CDR1 as DFQATT and CDR2 as SNEGSKA (reference sequence). This CDR3 comprises 14 residues. The J segment lost 3 bases and the V segment lost 6 bases, leaving 7 bases of the junction unmatched. CDR3 amino acids: CSALPGGGYNEQFF. CDR3 nucleotides: TGCAGTGCACTTCCAGGGGGCGGCTACAATGAGCAGTTCTTC.